This T cell receptor (beta chain) was documented in a study of response to subunit inactivated influenza vaccine. Findings and limits, study-wide: Seasonal influenza vaccination, on each occasion, was suggested by the authors to recruit few new T cells.

There are a few counts of this clonotype. Its antigen is undetermined. TCRdb used MiXCR to reprocess the RT-PCR reads, holding one entry per CDR3 protein. The table has more than 150,000 distinct CDR3 sequences, approximately 8.7% seen once. The germline V and J ends were trimmed by 2 bases and 1 base, with 8 bases remaining between them. The CDR3 length is 15 residues. Per germline, CDR1 SNHLY and CDR2 FYNNEI. This sequence was found in a man aged 45-60 years who received an inactivated influenza vaccine. The sample was non-naive T cells sorted from PBMCs, taken on the day of vaccination. The chain has TRBV2 and TRBJ1-4; no reliable D call. In nucleotides, the CDR3 is TGTGCCAGCAGTGAACAAGGGATAACTAATGAAAAACTGTTTTTT. It yields the protein CASSEQGITNEKLFF.